This T cell receptor (beta chain) comes out of a study of T-cell reconstitution after alpha-beta-depleted transplantation in children. Overall study findings and caveats: At day 60, the high TCRbeta diversity found in some patients originated from recipient T cells and thymic progenitors that had survived. Reportedly, roughly two months post-transplant, alpha-beta T cells arose from several hundred expanded graft clones.

V gave up 2 bases and J gave up 2 bases; unmatched junction bases: 4. The CDR3 sequence is 15 residues long. Germline CDR1 reads SGHRS; CDR2 reads YFSETQ. At least ten counts were recorded for this clonotype. Its antigen is unidentified. Researchers prepared the TCRbeta library using unique molecular identifiers, the study reports. TCRdb reanalysed the PCR reads using MiXCR and keeps one entry per CDR3 protein. Among approximately 300,000 distinct CDR3 sequences, around 10% were seen once, and the ten largest hold about 8%. Source: PBMCs, taken before TCRalphabeta/CD19-depleted stem cell transplant. J is TRBJ2-7 and V is TRBV5-1; 10 bases are shared with TRBD2. The source is a boy younger than two with acute myeloid leukemia, due to receive a stem cell transplant. The CDR3 loop reads CASSLQRGGPYEQYF. The CDR3 DNA reads as TGCGCCAGCAGCTTACAGCGGGGGGGCCCCTACGAGCAGTACTTC. Full variable domain (rest looked up from reference TRBV5-1 and TRBJ2-7): KAGVTQTPRYLIKTRGQQVTLSCSPISGHRSVSWYQQTPGQGLQFLFEYFSETQRNKGNFPGRFSGRQFSNSRSEMNVSTLELGDSALYLCASSLQRGGPYEQYFGPGTRLTVT.